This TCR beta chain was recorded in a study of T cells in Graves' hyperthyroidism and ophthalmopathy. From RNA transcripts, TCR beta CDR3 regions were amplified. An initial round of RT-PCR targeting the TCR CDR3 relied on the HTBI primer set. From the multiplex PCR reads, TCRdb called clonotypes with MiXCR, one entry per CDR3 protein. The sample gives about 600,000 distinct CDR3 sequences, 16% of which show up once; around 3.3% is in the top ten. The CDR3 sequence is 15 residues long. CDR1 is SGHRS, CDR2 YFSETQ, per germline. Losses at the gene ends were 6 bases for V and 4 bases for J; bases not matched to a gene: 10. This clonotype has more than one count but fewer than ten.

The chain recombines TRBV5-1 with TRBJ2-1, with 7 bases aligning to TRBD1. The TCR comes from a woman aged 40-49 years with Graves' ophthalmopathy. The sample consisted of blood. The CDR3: CASTTSGTEYNEQFF. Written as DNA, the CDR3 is TGCGCCAGCACCACTTCCGGGACAGAGTACAATGAGCAGTTCTTC.